A selection of T cell receptor beta chains follows, all from one sample in a study of T-cell reconstitution after alpha-beta-depleted transplantation in children. Using its own MiXCR run on the PCR reads, TCRdb lists one record per CDR3 protein. In the table there are a few hundred thousand distinct CDR3 sequences, about 25% of which are singletons. This sample comprised PBMCs, obtained before TCRalphabeta/CD19-depleted stem cell transplant. These receptors were obtained from a girl aged 2 to 10 with Fanconi anemia, due to receive a stem cell transplant. Each CDR3 is given with its conserved first and last residue. A D gene is named only where the DNA matches it firmly. Clone size is given for some rows only: seen once, a few or many times, or a class if the clone is expanded.

TRBV6-4	TRBJ2-3	-	many	TGTGCCAGCAGTGGACAGGCTACAGATACGCAGTATTTT	CASSGQATDTQYF
TRBV27	TRBJ2-7	TRBD1	-	TGTGCCAGCAGCAGGGGACAGGGGTTTGAGCAGTACTTC	CASSRGQGFEQYF
TRBV9	TRBJ2-1	-	-	TGTGCCAGCAGCATAAGACTCCTCGATGAGCAGTTCTTC	CASSIRLLDEQFF
TRBV25-1	TRBJ2-3	-	many	TGTGCCAGCAGCGGGACGGCAGATACGCAGTATTTT	CASSGTADTQYF
TRBV11-2	TRBJ2-4	-	many	TGTGCCAGCAGCTTAGAAGGTTGGGGTTGGACACTCGTAGCCAAAAACATTCAGTACTTC	CASSLEGWGWTLVAKNIQYF
TRBV12-3/TRBV12-4	TRBJ2-1	-	once	TGTGCCAGCAGTTTATCCAGGGGGGGGAATGAGCAGTTCTTC	CASSLSRGGNEQFF
TRBV4-2	TRBJ1-5	-	many	TGTGCCAGCAGCCTGGAAGGTTATAGCAATCAGCCCCAGCATTTT	CASSLEGYSNQPQHF
TRBV20-1	TRBJ2-1	TRBD2	many	TGCAGTGCTAGCGTCTTGTGGACTAGGAAGTTCTTC	CSASVLWTRKFF
TRBV7-3	TRBJ2-5	-	many	TGTGCCAGCAGCCCAAACGGAGGGGGGACCCAGTACTTC	CASSPNGGGTQYF
TRBV6-2/TRBV6-3	TRBJ2-5	-	-	TGTGCCAGCGTGTTTGGGTTGACCCAGTACTTC	CASVFGLTQYF
TRBV29-1	TRBJ2-3	TRBD1	-	TGCAGCGTTGGCGGCCCCGGGACAGGGGGCCCAGATACGCAGTATTTT	CSVGGPGTGGPDTQYF
TRBV29-1	TRBJ2-5	-	many	TGCAGCGTTTCAAGGGGATGGAGAGAGACCCAGTACTTC	CSVSRGWRETQYF
TRBV7-2	TRBJ2-1	-	-	TGTGCCAGCAGCTTAGAACCCCCGAGCTCCTACAATGAGCAGTTCTTC	CASSLEPPSSYNEQFF
TRBV20-1	TRBJ2-1	-	many	TGCAGTGCTAGTATTGGCACTCTGATGGGTAATGAGCAGTTCTTC	CSASIGTLMGNEQFF
TRBV6-5	TRBJ2-3	-	many	TGTGCCAGCAGCCCCGGGCCCCTGGATACGCAGTATTTT	CASSPGPLDTQYF
TRBV20-1	TRBJ2-5	-	many	TGCAGTGCTAGAGATTTTGGGTCCGGGGAGACCCAGTACTTC	CSARDFGSGETQYF
TRBV6-2/TRBV6-3	TRBJ2-1	TRBD2	few	TGTGCCAGCAGGCTGAAGGGAGCGGGATTCTATGAGCAGTTCTTC	CASRLKGAGFYEQFF
TRBV29-1	TRBJ2-2	-	many	TGCAGCGTTAAGACAGAGAACACCGGGGAGCTGTTTTTT	CSVKTENTGELFF
TRBV12-3/TRBV12-4	TRBJ2-1	-	many	TGTGCCAGCAGTTTAGGGGGGCTAAATGAGCAGTTCTTC	CASSLGGLNEQFF
TRBV2	TRBJ2-3	-	-	TGTGCCGGCCTGCGACTAGGGGGCACAGATACGCAGTATTTT	CAGLRLGGTDTQYF
TRBV5-1	TRBJ2-3	-	-	TGCGCCAGCAGCTTGGAGCGGATCTCCACAGATACGCAGTATTTT	CASSLERISTDTQYF
TRBV25-1	TRBJ1-2	-	-	TGTGCCAGCAGTGAATCCTGGGGTGGTAACTATGGCTACACCTTC	CASSESWGGNYGYTF